The 23 T cell receptor beta chains reported below all come from one sample, sequenced in a study of shared T cell receptors in the human thymus. The repertoire was sequenced with immunoSEQ multiplex PCR; TCRdb's copy has only in-frame clones and lacks some. The repertoire consists of some 760,000 clones, with roughly 88% occurring once and the leading ten covering 0.0095% to 0.011%. The sample was also linked to a second study, of human thymus T cells.

Specimen: thymocytes. The receptors were sampled from a girl in the first two years of life with a congenital heart defect.

V and J are TRBV29-1 and TRBJ1-2; 9 nucleotides align to TRBD1. From germline, CDR1 is SQVTM and CDR2 ANQGSEA. V shed 5 bases, J shed 4 bases, and the junction held 8 bases outside the gene matches. CDR3 size: 14 residues. CDR3 bases: TGCAGCGTTCTTAACAGGGGGCTGCCCTATGGCTACACCTTC. This sequence encodes CSVLNRGLPYGYTF. Full variable domain (remainder filled in from reference TRBV29-1 and TRBJ1-2): SAVISQKPSRDICQRGTSLTIQCQVDSQVTMMFWYRQQPGQSLTLIATANQGSEATYESGFVIDKFPISRPNLTFSTLTVSNMSPEDSSIYLCSVLNRGLPYGYTFGSGTRLTVV.

The rearrangement uses TRBV5-1 and TRBJ1-1; 8 bases line up with TRBD1. The CDR3 extends over 15 amino acids. V lost 2 bases to trimming and J lost 5 bases; unmatched junction nucleotides: 8. CDR1 and CDR2 from the germline V gene are SGHRS and YFSETQ. In DNA form, the CDR3 reads TGCGCCAGCAGCTTACCCCGACAGGGGATGACTGAAGCTTTCTTT. Translating it yields CASSLPRQGMTEAFF.

This chain links TRBV6-5 with TRBJ2-7, with 9 bases that match TRBD2. CDR1 is MNHEY, CDR2 SVGAGI, per germline. V was clipped by 0 bases and J by 4 bases; unmatched bases: 4. The length of the CDR3 is 15 residues. The chain's CDR3 is CASSYSLAGLYEQYF. The CDR3 DNA reads as TGTGCCAGCAGTTACTCTCTAGCGGGGCTGTACGAGCAGTACTTC.

This chain joins TRBV2 and TRBJ2-1; 9 nucleotides match TRBD1. Germline CDR1 is SNHLY and CDR2 is FYNNEI. The ends lost 7 bases at V and 8 bases at J; junction bases unmatched: 27. The CDR3 has 20 residues. In nucleotides, the CDR3 is TGTGCCAGCATAGATAGAGGCCGGGACAGGGAAAGGGACTACTGTCATGAGCAGTTCTTC. This codes for CASIDRGRDRERDYCHEQFF.

DNA of the CDR3: TGTGCCAGCAGTCCCCCGGGACAGGGGATGACTGAAGCTTTCTTT. Translation: CASSPPGQGMTEAFF. The chain is built from TRBV28 and TRBJ1-1; 10 bases match TRBD1. Germline CDR1 and CDR2: MDHEN and SYDVKM. J lost 5 bases, V lost 5 bases, and 8 bases had no gene match. This CDR3 has 15 residues.

The rearrangement links TRBV19 to TRBJ2-3, with 8 bases aligning to TRBD1. The ends lost 2 bases at V and 8 bases at J; junction bases unmatched: 12. Germline assignment: CDR1 LNHDA and CDR2 SQIVND (reference sequence). The CDR3 loop spans 16 amino acids. The CDR3 loop reads CASSITQGAPAGTQYF. CDR3 nucleotide sequence: TGTGCCAGTAGTATAACGCAGGGGGCACCGGCTGGTACGCAGTATTTT.

The DNA for the CDR3 is TGTGCCAGCAGCCAACCGACAGGGGACACTGAAGCTTTCTTT. Its translation: CASSQPTGDTEAFF. The chain recombines TRBV5-6 with TRBJ1-1; 8 bases fit TRBD1. The CDR3 has 14 residues. Germline assignment: CDR1 SGHDT and CDR2 YYEEEE. V gave up 4 bases and J gave up 3 bases; unmatched junction bases: 5.

The rearrangement links TRBV11-3 to TRBJ2-7; possibly TRBD1 for D (6 bases). Per the germline V gene, CDR1 is SGHNT and CDR2 is YENEEA. CDR3 length equals 14 residues. V lost 5 bases and J lost 2, with 13 bases in between. The CDR3 DNA reads TGTGCCAGCAGCACCGGGACACTACCCTACGAGCAGTACTTC. Translating gives CASSTGTLPYEQYF.

The V call is TRBV7-2, the J call TRBJ1-3; perhaps TRBD1 as D (6 bases). The germline V gene has CDR1 SGHTA and CDR2 FQGNSA. V shed 4 bases and J shed 2 bases, with 12 bases lying between them. The CDR3 has 15 amino acids. The DNA of the CDR3 is TGTGCCAGCAGCTCTTTAGGGGGGGCTGGAAACACCATATATTTT. Its protein is CASSSLGGAGNTIYF.

The V and J genes are TRBV19 and TRBJ1-2; no definite D call. Germline-derived CDR1 and CDR2 are LNHDA and SQIVND (reference sequence). This CDR3 is 14 amino acids long. Trimming took 6 bases from V and 0 from J, leaving 11 bases between them. The CDR3 protein is CASRDWGSNYGYTF. The CDR3 DNA sequence: TGTGCCAGTAGGGACTGGGGTTCTAACTATGGCTACACCTTC.

The chain carries TRBV2 and TRBJ1-3; 7 bases are a match to TRBD1. CDR1 and CDR2 from the germline V gene are SNHLY and FYNNEI. This CDR3 has 14 residues. The trim removed 7 bases at V and 0 bases at J, leaving 3 bases unmatched. The chain's CDR3 is CASTRDSSGNTIYF. The DNA of the CDR3 is TGTGCCAGCACCCGGGACAGCTCTGGAAACACCATATATTTT. Filled out from reference TRBV2 and TRBJ1-3, the complete variable domain reads EPEVTQTPSHQVTQMGQEVILRCVPISNHLYFYWYRQILGQKVEFLVSFYNNEISEKSEIFDDQFSVERPDGSNFTLKIRSTKLEDSAMYFCASTRDSSGNTIYFGEGSWLTVV.

The sample holds a few counts of this clone. The chain combines TRBV5-1 with TRBJ2-7; D not resolved. Germline CDR1 SGHRS, CDR2 YFSETQ. The CDR3 is 11 residues long. Trimming took off 4 bases at V and 4 bases at J, with 6 bases between the two ends. The CDR3 loop reads CASSTPYEQYF. The CDR3 DNA is TGCGCCAGCAGCACACCATACGAGCAGTACTTC.

The rearrangement joins TRBV5-1 to TRBJ2-1; 14 bases match TRBD2. Germline V gene data show CDR1 as SGHRS and CDR2 as YFSETQ. The junction had 7 bases not matched to a gene; V was cut back by 2 bases and J by 0 bases. The CDR3 covers 19 residues. The DNA for the CDR3 is TGCGCCAGCAGCTTTGGACTAGCGGGGGGAAGGCGCTCCTACAATGAGCAGTTCTTC. Amino acids: CASSFGLAGGRRSYNEQFF.

The chain has TRBV28 and TRBJ1-1; perhaps TRBD1 as D (6 bases). This CDR3 region has 11 residues. The germline V gene encodes CDR1 MDHEN and CDR2 SYDVKM. The V and J ends lost 10 bases and 11 bases respectively, with 17 bases between them. The CDR3 loop reads CATTGTGGAFF. DNA of the CDR3: TGTGCCACCACAGGGACCGGTGGGGCTTTCTTT.

The V call is TRBV4-1, the J call TRBJ2-7, with TRBD1 identical over 7 bases. V shed 3 bases, J shed 2 bases, and the junction held 16 bases outside the gene matches. Per the germline V gene, CDR1 is MGHRA and CDR2 is YSYEKL. The CDR3 extends over 18 amino acids. DNA for the CDR3: TGCGCCAGCAGCCATACCATCCAGGTGGACAGGCCAACCTACGAGCAGTACTTC. Translated: CASSHTIQVDRPTYEQYF.

The V call is TRBV7-6, the J call TRBJ1-4; TRBD1 aligns across 11 bases. The germline V gene has CDR1 SGHVS and CDR2 FNYEAQ. The CDR3 spans 16 residues. Germline trimming cut 4 bases from V and 4 bases from J; bases unmatched to any gene: 5. CDR3 loop: CASSSGQGGINEKLFF. The CDR3 nucleotides read TGTGCCAGCAGCTCGGGACAGGGGGGAATTAATGAAAAACTGTTTTTT.

The chain links TRBV20-1 to TRBJ1-1; D uncertain. CDR1 is DFQATT and CDR2 is SNEGSKA in the germline V gene (reference sequence). CDR3 length: 8 amino acids. The ends were cut back, 5 bases at V and 11 bases at J, with 6 bases in the middle. CDR3 nucleotide sequence: TGCAGTGCTCCCCGGGCTTTCTTT. It is translated as CSAPRAFF.

The V call is TRBV5-1, the J call TRBJ2-5, with D perhaps TRBD2 (7 bases). Germline-derived CDR1 and CDR2 are SGHRS and YFSETQ. There are 18 residues in the CDR3. V shed 5 bases and J shed 2 bases, with 25 bases lying between them. CDR3 sequence: CASRPIRRGRALQETQYF. For the CDR3, the DNA is TGCGCCAGCAGGCCTATTCGGAGGGGGAGGGCTTTACAAGAGACCCAGTACTTC.

In this sample, this clone turned up a few times. The V and J genes are TRBV14 and TRBJ2-2, with 8 bases aligning to TRBD1. The CDR3 covers 16 residues. V lost 1 base, J lost 1 base, and 2 bases stayed unmatched. Germline V gives CDR1 SGHDN, CDR2 FVKESK. CDR3: CASSQGQGMNTGELFF. In DNA form, the CDR3 reads TGTGCCAGCAGCCAAGGACAGGGGATGAACACCGGGGAGCTGTTTTTT. Complete variable domain (other parts from reference TRBV14 and TRBJ2-2): EAGVTQFPSHSVIEKGQTVTLRCDPISGHDNLYWYRRVMGKEIKFLLHFVKESKQDESGMPNNRFLAERTGGTYSTLKVQPAELEDSGVYFCASSQGQGMNTGELFFGEGSRLTVL.

The CDR3 DNA reads as TGTGCCAGCAGTGCCCCGGGGTTCGGGGTTGGGGCCAACGTCCTGACTTTC. Translating gives CASSAPGFGVGANVLTF. This chain links TRBV6-1 with TRBJ2-6; a possible D gene is TRBD2 (5 bases). V was cut by 4 bases and J by 3 bases, with 16 bases left in between. The CDR3 totals 17 residues. Germline CDR1 and CDR2: MNHNS and SASEGT.

J is TRBJ1-2 and V is TRBV4-1, with 8 bases that match TRBD1. The V gene end was trimmed by 0 bases and the J gene end by 2 bases; junction bases not matched to a gene: 8. CDR1 and CDR2 (germline): MGHRA, YSYEKL. This CDR3 has 17 residues. In nucleotides, the CDR3 is TGCGCCAGCAGCCAAGATAAGTGGACAGGGTTAAACTATGGCTACACCTTC. It encodes CASSQDKWTGLNYGYTF.

The V and J genes are TRBV4-2 and TRBJ2-3, with D maybe TRBD1 (5 bases). This CDR3 has 15 residues. CDR1 is LGHNA, CDR2 YNFKEQ, per germline. V shed 1 base and J shed 4 bases, with 12 bases lying between them. This CDR3 reads CASSQGGYGADTQYF. CDR3 bases: TGTGCCAGCAGCCAAGGGGGCTATGGTGCAGATACGCAGTATTTT.

The rearrangement uses TRBV4-1 and TRBJ1-1; D gene ambiguous. This CDR3 is built from 14 residues. The germline gives CDR1 MGHRA, CDR2 YSYEKL. V lost 3 bases and J 3 bases, leaving 11 bases between the germline ends. The CDR3, as DNA: TGCGCCAGCAGCCATACCCCCGAGCACACTGAAGCTTTCTTT. Amino acid sequence: CASSHTPEHTEAFF.